This T cell receptor beta chain came from a study of identical twins. Germline loops: CDR1 DFQATT, CDR2 SNEGSKA (reference sequence). The CDR3 runs to 14 residues. TCRdb reanalysed the 5' RACE reads using MiXCR and keeps one entry per CDR3 protein. Of under 450,000 distinct CDR3 sequences detected, roughly 20% appear once; the ten largest clones hold around 12%. The TCR originated in a middle-aged man in good health. Material for sequencing was naive T cells sorted from blood. The V and J genes are TRBV20-1 and TRBJ2-7; 10 bases fit TRBD2. CDR3 region: CSSGGAGGLYEQYF. CDR3 coding DNA: TGCAGCTCGGGTGGAGCGGGAGGGCTCTACGAGCAGTACTTC.